A single sample is the source of the 32 T cell receptor beta chains below, sequenced in a study of Ad26.COV2.S vaccination and SARS-CoV-2 variants (TCRdb year 2021). Reading the label with the study, this specimen's treatment or condition is: some 20 received Ad26.COV2.S at low or high dose, single or two shots; roughly 5 received placebo; per-sample allocation not given. For vaccine and placebo recipients, the sequenced repertoires came from samples collected on day 63 after the first injection. Library prep was done by the immunoSEQ multiplex PCR assay. Drawn from immuneACCESS, this table holds only the in-frame rearrangements with V and J called that TCRdb kept. Clones are partly lost; checked studies trace under half to an unresolved V gene and leave the rest unexplained. This sample is represented by approximately 480,000 clones; 87% of them were singletons. 9.5% to 15% of the sample belongs to the ten largest clones.

The sequencing used peripheral blood, collected in a trial of Ad26.COV2.S vaccine versus placebo. The source is a person aged 18-60 years who received the Ad26.COV2.S COVID-19 vaccine or a placebo.

V is TRBV4-1 and J is TRBJ2-6; D unclear. The V end lost 0 bases, the J end lost 1 base, and 13 bases lay between the germline ends. Germline assignment: CDR1 MGHRA and CDR2 YSYEKL. There are 18 residues in the CDR3. In DNA, the CDR3 is TGCGCCAGCAGCCAAGAGGTTCTTCTAGGTTCTGGGGCCAACGTCCTGACTTTC. This sequence encodes CASSQEVLLGSGANVLTF.

This clone was seen only once. The chain recombines TRBV28 with TRBJ1-6; 9 bases fit TRBD1. V dropped 5 bases and J dropped 8; count of bases not matched to a gene: 7. Germline V gene data show CDR1 as MDHEN and CDR2 as SYDVKM. The CDR3 loop spans 15 amino acids. CDR3 amino acids: CASSIGQGMYSPLHF. DNA for the CDR3: TGTGCCAGCAGTATCGGACAGGGGATGTATTCACCCCTCCACTTT.

In its sample, this clone was seen once. CDR3 loop: CATGTSGRLQDEQFF. The CDR3 DNA sequence: TGTGCCACGGGGACTAGCGGGAGACTTCAGGATGAGCAGTTCTTC. This chain joins TRBV24-1 and TRBJ2-1, with TRBD2 matching over 14 bases. CDR1 is KGHDR and CDR2 is SFDVKD in the germline V gene. CDR3 size: 15 residues. After removal of 10 bases from V and 8 bases from J, the junction contained 9 bases not matched to a gene.

V usage is TRBV28 and J usage is TRBJ1-2; no reliable D call. Per germline, CDR1 MDHEN and CDR2 SYDVKM. Deletions cut 7 bases from V and 0 bases from J, with 6 bases between. The CDR3 spans 12 residues. The CDR3 DNA reads as TGTGCCAGCAACGGGGCTAACTATGGCTACACCTTC. Its translation is CASNGANYGYTF.

This chain uses TRBV28 with TRBJ1-2; tentatively, D is TRBD1 (5 bases). The ends were cut back, 5 bases at V and 4 bases at J, with 14 bases in the middle. CDR3 size: 14 residues. CDR1 and CDR2 from the germline V gene are MDHEN and SYDVKM. CDR3 sequence (DNA): TGTGCCAGCAGTGAGGGGTCTGGGATCTATGGCTACACCTTC. This gives the protein CASSEGSGIYGYTF.

CDR3 region: CASSGQGWLPAFF. CDR3 sequence (DNA): TGTGCCAGCAGCGGTCAGGGGTGGCTTCCGGCTTTCTTT. The V gene is TRBV28, the J gene TRBJ1-1, with a possible D match to TRBD1 (6 bases). CDR3 length: 13 amino acids. The V end was cut by 6 bases, the J end by 11 bases, with 19 bases between. Germline V gene sequence: CDR1 MDHEN, CDR2 SYDVKM.

The chain joins TRBV25-1 to TRBJ2-1, with 10 bases identical to TRBD2. Germline values: CDR1 MGHDK, CDR2 SYGVNS. J lost 3 bases, V lost 3 bases, and 5 bases had no gene match. CDR3 length equals 16 residues. The CDR3 loop reads CASSEEAGGVYNEQFF. In DNA form, the CDR3 reads TGTGCCAGCAGTGAGGAAGCGGGAGGGGTCTACAATGAGCAGTTCTTC.

The CDR3 DNA is TGTGCCAGCAGTGACGGTGGGGGCGGCTCCTACGAGCAGTACTTC. Translating it yields CASSDGGGGSYEQYF. The chain carries TRBV6-4 and TRBJ2-7; tentatively, D is TRBD1 (6 bases). V was clipped by 2 bases and J by 0 bases, with 11 bases between them. The CDR3 extends over 15 amino acids. Germline V lookup: CDR1 MRHNA, CDR2 SNTAGT.

The chain has TRBV5-1 and TRBJ1-1; D is undetermined. The CDR3 totals 14 residues. V lost 4 bases and J lost 0, with 10 bases in between. Germline V gene lookup returns CDR1 SGHRS and CDR2 YFSETQ. The CDR3 DNA reads TGCGCCAGCAGCCTGCCGACGGTGAACACTGAAGCTTTCTTT. Amino acid sequence: CASSLPTVNTEAFF.

The gene calls are TRBV29-1 and TRBJ2-7; 7 positions match TRBD1. CDR1 is SQVTM and CDR2 is ANQGSEA in the germline V gene. The ends lost 4 bases at V and 1 base at J; junction bases unmatched: 7. The CDR3 sequence is 14 residues long. The CDR3 is CSVGVTGISYEQYF. The DNA of the CDR3 is TGCAGCGTTGGGGTGACAGGGATTTCCTACGAGCAGTACTTC.

V is TRBV5-1 and J is TRBJ2-7; the D gene is possibly TRBD2 (6 bases). V lost 0 bases to trimming and J lost 7 bases, with 11 bases between them. Germline V gives CDR1 SGHRS, CDR2 YFSETQ. This CDR3 region has 13 residues. The CDR3 reads CASSLGAGLEQYF. The CDR3 bases are TGCGCCAGCAGCTTGGGTGCGGGGTTAGAGCAGTACTTC.

V and J are TRBV7-3 and TRBJ2-2; 7 positions match TRBD2. V was clipped by 0 bases and J by 3 bases; unmatched bases: 1. Germline CDR1 and CDR2: SGHTA and FQGTGA. The CDR3 is 15 amino acids. The CDR3 is CASSLTGRDTGELFF. The CDR3 DNA reads TGTGCCAGCAGCTTAACGGGGAGGGACACCGGGGAGCTGTTTTTT.

V usage is TRBV7-3 and J usage is TRBJ1-1, with D maybe TRBD1 (5 bases). The CDR3 sequence is 17 residues long. Trimming shortened V by 2 bases and J by 3 bases, and 19 bases separated the two germline ends. CDR1 is SGHTA, CDR2 FQGTGA, per germline. CDR3 loop: CASSLGPLGGGYTEAFF. DNA for the CDR3: TGTGCCAGCAGCTTAGGACCCCTTGGGGGGGGGTACACTGAAGCTTTCTTT.

V and J are TRBV5-4 and TRBJ2-7; 8 bases line up with TRBD2. Germline V gives CDR1 SGHNT, CDR2 YYREEE (reference sequence). This CDR3 is built from 15 residues. The trim removed 7 bases at V and 4 bases at J, leaving 13 bases unmatched. CDR3 sequence: CASRSGGGVGYEQYF. In nucleotides, the CDR3 is TGTGCCAGCCGTTCGGGGGGGGGAGTAGGTTACGAGCAGTACTTC.

This chain links TRBV5-4 with TRBJ1-1; D possibly corresponds to TRBD1 (5 bases). The germline V and J ends were trimmed by 0 bases and 0 bases, with 9 bases remaining between them. The CDR3 runs 15 residues. Germline CDR1 SGHNT, CDR2 YYREEE (reference sequence). DNA of the CDR3: TGTGCCAGCAGCTTGGCCGGGGGGGTGAACACTGAAGCTTTCTTT. It yields the protein CASSLAGGVNTEAFF.

This rearrangement joins TRBV28 to TRBJ1-5, with D possibly TRBD1 on 5 matching bases. The V and J ends lost 6 bases and 3 bases respectively, with 12 bases between them. This CDR3 comprises 14 residues. Germline assignment: CDR1 MDHEN and CDR2 SYDVKM. The CDR3 is CASSSQGSNQPQHF. The DNA for the CDR3 is TGTGCCAGCAGCTCGCAGGGTTCCAATCAGCCCCAGCATTTT.

The rearrangement uses TRBV10-3 and TRBJ2-1; 11 bases are shared with TRBD1. Germline V gene lookup returns CDR1 ENHRY and CDR2 SYGVKD. The CDR3 is 16 amino acids. The V segment lost 4 bases and the J segment 7 bases; nucleotides outside the gene matches: 9. The CDR3 DNA reads TGTGCCATCAGTGGGGCCGGACAGGGGGCGCGTAATGAGCAGTTCTTC. Its translation: CAISGAGQGARNEQFF.

The gene calls are TRBV18 and TRBJ1-2; D perhaps matches TRBD1 (6 bases). Deletions cut 2 bases from V and 7 bases from J, with 20 bases between. The germline gives CDR1 KGHSH, CDR2 LQKENI. There are 16 residues in the CDR3. The CDR3 spells CASSPVSGRGVAGYTF. DNA for the CDR3: TGTGCCAGCTCACCAGTGTCGGGCAGGGGAGTTGCTGGCTACACCTTC.

The chain employs TRBV10-2 and TRBJ1-5, with D unresolved. The ends were cut back, 6 bases at V and 0 bases at J, with 3 bases in the middle. From germline, CDR1 is WSHSY and CDR2 SAAADI. The CDR3 length is 12 residues. Here the CDR3 DNA reads TGCGCCAGCAGCGATAGCAATCAGCCCCAGCATTTT. This gives the protein CASSDSNQPQHF.

This rearrangement joins TRBV19 to TRBJ2-7, with 7 positions matching TRBD1. With 4 bases clipped from V and 0 bases from J, the junction kept 3 bases outside the gene matches. Looked up from germline, CDR1 is LNHDA and CDR2 is SQIVND (reference sequence). This CDR3 spans 14 amino acids. The CDR3 DNA reads as TGTGCCAGTAGTAGCCCAGGGGGCTCCTACGAGCAGTACTTC. This translates into CASSSPGGSYEQYF.

J is TRBJ2-5 and V is TRBV29-1, with 8 bases lining up with TRBD1. This CDR3 comprises 12 residues. CDR1 is SQVTM, CDR2 ANQGSEA, per germline. After removal of 7 bases from V and 5 bases from J, the junction contained 6 bases not matched to a gene. The CDR3 region is CSADRGQETQYF. The CDR3 DNA sequence: TGCAGCGCCGACAGGGGTCAGGAGACCCAGTACTTC.

The genes are TRBV29-1 and TRBJ2-7; 7 positions match TRBD2. CDR1 is SQVTM and CDR2 is ANQGSEA in the germline V gene. The CDR3 runs to 13 residues. V lost 4 bases to trimming and J lost 4 bases; unmatched junction nucleotides: 7. This CDR3 is CSVVPSGGYEQYF. The CDR3 DNA is TGCAGCGTTGTGCCTAGCGGAGGATACGAGCAGTACTTC.

Of note for this clone: Other DNA sequences from this sample encode an identical CDR3 as well. This chain joins TRBV3-1 (or the pseudogene TRBV3-2) and TRBJ1-2; no clear D. Germline V lookup: CDR1 LGHDT, CDR2 YNNKEL (reference sequence). The V end was cut by 0 bases, the J end by 2 bases, with 4 bases between. This CDR3 comprises 13 residues. The CDR3 loop is CASSQDSNYGYTF. For the CDR3, the DNA is TGTGCCAGCAGCCAAGACTCGAACTATGGCTACACCTTC.

The chain carries TRBV6-2 or TRBV6-3 and TRBJ2-5, with 14 nucleotides matching TRBD2. With V trimmed by 4 bases and J by 5 bases, 9 bases remained unmatched. CDR3 length equals 17 residues. Germline V gene sequence: CDR1 MNHEY, CDR2 SVGEGT. The CDR3 DNA follows: TGTGCCAGCAGTTGGACTAGCGGGAGGTCGGATTGGGAGACCCAGTACTTC. Its translation: CASSWTSGRSDWETQYF.

The chain employs TRBV7-9 and TRBJ2-7, with 9 bases identical to TRBD1. The CDR3 extends over 15 amino acids. CDR1 and CDR2 from the germline V gene are SEHNR and FQNEAQ (reference sequence). Unmatched junction bases numbered 10, after V lost 5 bases and J lost 5 bases. As DNA, the CDR3 is TGTGCCAGCAGCCCACCCCGGACAGGGGAGCACGAGCAGTACTTC. Translated, it gives CASSPPRTGEHEQYF. The whole variable domain, remainder taken from reference TRBV7-9 and TRBJ2-7, is DTGVSQNPRHKITKRGQNVTFRCDPISEHNRLYWYRQTLGQGPEFLTYFQNEAQLEKSRLLSDRFSAERPKGSFSTLEIQRTEQGDSAMYLCASSPPRTGEHEQYFGPGTRLTVT.

The CDR3 loop reads CASSSEAFF. The CDR3 nucleotides are TGTGCCAGCAGCTCCGAAGCTTTCTTT. The chain has TRBV6-5 and TRBJ1-1; unclear D gene. The CDR3 is 9 amino acids. From germline, CDR1 is MNHEY and CDR2 SVGAGI. Trimming shortened V by 6 bases and J by 8 bases, and 4 bases separated the two germline ends.

The J gene is TRBJ2-2, the V gene TRBV7-2; tentative D call: TRBD1 (6 bases). Germline CDR1 and CDR2: SGHTA and FQGNSA. The length of the CDR3 is 18 residues. Trimming took off 2 bases at V and 6 bases at J, with 22 bases between the two ends. The CDR3 is CASSLSSSTARQAGELFF. The CDR3 DNA follows: TGTGCCAGCAGCTTATCATCTAGTACAGCTAGACAGGCCGGGGAGCTGTTTTTT.

V usage is TRBV28 and J usage is TRBJ1-2; D unresolved. Germline V gene data show CDR1 as MDHEN and CDR2 as SYDVKM. The CDR3 has 13 amino acids. The ends were cut back, 6 bases at V and 5 bases at J, with 13 bases in the middle. CDR3 coding DNA: TGTGCCAGCAGCACAGTGGGCCCATATGGCTACACCTTC. Its protein product is CASSTVGPYGYTF.

This clone was counted a single time. V and J are TRBV30 and TRBJ2-2; the D gene is possibly TRBD2 (6 bases). V lost 2 bases and J 6 bases, leaving 10 bases between the germline ends. Germline values: CDR1 GTSNPN, CDR2 SVGIG (reference sequence). CDR3 length: 13 residues. DNA of the CDR3: TGTGCCTGGAGTAGACGGGGGTCCGGGGAGCTGTTTTTT. This encodes CAWSRRGSGELFF.

The V gene is TRBV2, the J gene TRBJ2-3; perhaps TRBD1 as D (6 bases). Deletions cut 6 bases from V and 5 bases from J, with 15 bases between. CDR1 is SNHLY and CDR2 is FYNNEI in the germline V gene. The CDR3 sequence is 14 residues long. This CDR3 reads CASRGASLLDTQYF. The CDR3 coding sequence is TGTGCCAGCAGGGGGGCGAGCTTGCTAGATACGCAGTATTTT.

The chain employs TRBV7-6 and TRBJ2-7, with a possible D match to TRBD2 (5 bases). With 5 bases removed from V and 2 bases from J, the gap between germline ends came to 13 bases. The germline gives CDR1 SGHVS, CDR2 FNYEAQ. CDR3 length: 14 residues. CDR3 bases: TGTGCCAGCAGCACTACTAGTTTAGCCTACGAGCAGTACTTC. Translation: CASSTTSLAYEQYF.

The CDR3 DNA follows: TGTGCAAAAGACCCCAGCTCCTACGAGCAGTACTTC. As protein: CAKDPSSYEQYF. The chain uses TRBV9 and TRBJ2-7; D unresolved. CDR1 is SGDLS and CDR2 is YYNGEE in the germline V gene. The CDR3 runs to 12 residues.